This T cell receptor (beta chain) is drawn from a study of blood T cell repertoires in COVID-19. Study in general: Sources were T cells, B-cell-depleted T cells, or PBMCs; the material itself was cDNA or gDNA.

This clone appeared a few times. Study processing details: Scientists estimated how many nucleated cells there were by amplifying reference gene primers. Here immunoSEQ multiplex PCR was the method, and the copy in TCRdb shows in-frame clones only, minus some. V, J and clone size are taken as reported in that table, and D and trimming were inferred from the DNA itself. The sample has a few hundred thousand clones, 82% seen once. Losses at the gene ends were 2 bases for V and 3 bases for J; bases not matched to a gene: 6. The CDR3 spans 15 residues. The germline CDR1 and CDR2 sequences are LNHDA and SQIVND (reference sequence).

This rearrangement joins TRBV19 to TRBJ2-7, with 8 bases aligning to TRBD1. The receptor's source is a woman between 18 and 29 years old with acute or convalescent COVID-19. The specimen sequenced was peripheral blood. The CDR3 spells CASSINPQGVYEQYF. CDR3 bases: TGTGCCAGTAGTATAAATCCACAGGGGGTCTACGAGCAGTACTTC.